The 10 T cell receptor beta chains below all came from one sample that was sequenced in a study of shared T cell receptors in the human thymus. This table comes from immunoSEQ multiplex PCR, and its TCRdb copy is limited to in-frame clones, with some not included. The repertoire holds fewer than 700,000 clones, with roughly 90% as singletons. A further study also used this sample, focusing on human thymus T cells.

Sequenced input: thymocytes. The source is a boy under two years old with a congenital heart defect.

The J gene is TRBJ2-7, the V gene TRBV7-9; TRBD2 is a possible D gene (7 bases). The CDR3 is 15 amino acids. The germline CDR1 and CDR2 sequences are SEHNR and FQNEAQ (reference sequence). Trimming took 5 bases from V and 7 from J, leaving 21 bases between them. The CDR3 region has the DNA TGTGCCAGCAGCCCGAGGGGGGAGGGCCTGGGGGAGCAGTACTTC. Its translation is CASSPRGEGLGEQYF.

V usage is TRBV5-1 and J usage is TRBJ2-3; 9 bases line up with TRBD2. There are 16 residues in the CDR3. V was pared by 4 bases and J by 2 bases, with 8 bases of the junction left unmatched. Germline CDR1 is SGHRS and CDR2 is YFSETQ. CDR3 coding DNA: TGCGCCAGCAGCGCCCCCGCTAGCGGGATCACAGATACGCAGTATTTT. Translated, it gives CASSAPASGITDTQYF.

This rearrangement joins TRBV28 to TRBJ1-5; D is unresolved. CDR3 length: 17 amino acids. Between the trimmed V and J ends, which lost 2 bases and 0 bases, there was a span of 14 bases. CDR1 is MDHEN, CDR2 SYDVKM, per germline. The CDR3 nucleotides read TGTGCCAGCAGTTTAGAGAGAGTCGAGAATAGCAATCAGCCCCAGCATTTT. Its translation: CASSLERVENSNQPQHF.

The rearrangement uses TRBV19 and TRBJ1-5, with TRBD1 matching over 8 bases. CDR1 is LNHDA, CDR2 SQIVND, per germline (reference sequence). V was clipped by 5 bases and J by 1 base; unmatched bases: 7. The CDR3 has 16 residues. Written as DNA, the CDR3 is TGTGCCAGTAGTCCCTGGGGACAGGCAAGCAATCAGCCCCAGCATTTT. It yields the protein CASSPWGQASNQPQHF.

V is TRBV7-8 and J is TRBJ2-3, with D unresolved. Germline lookup yields CDR1 SGHVS and CDR2 FQNEAQ. V was trimmed by 3 bases and J by 3 bases, leaving 16 bases between them. This CDR3 contains 16 residues. The CDR3 bases are TGTGCCAGCAGCTTGGCCAGTCAAGACTGGACAGATACGCAGTATTTT. Translation: CASSLASQDWTDTQYF.

The rearrangement uses TRBV9 and TRBJ2-1, with TRBD2 identical over 11 bases. V was pared by 0 bases and J by 7 bases, with 12 bases of the junction left unmatched. The CDR3 contains 18 residues. Germline loops: CDR1 SGDLS, CDR2 YYNGEE. The CDR3 DNA sequence: TGTGCCAGCAGCGTAGCTGTAACTAGCGGGGGCTTAGGGAATGAGCAGTTCTTC. It codes for CASSVAVTSGGLGNEQFF.

The chain joins TRBV27 to TRBJ2-7; 12 bases are shared with TRBD2. The CDR3 totals 17 residues. Losses at the gene ends were 0 bases for V and 2 bases for J; bases not matched to a gene: 5. Germline values: CDR1 MNHEY, CDR2 SMNVEV (reference sequence). CDR3 coding DNA: TGTGCCAGCAGTTTATCTCCCCCTAGCGGGGGGGCCTACGAGCAGTACTTC. Translated: CASSLSPPSGGAYEQYF.

The sample holds one count of this clone. V usage is TRBV11-2 and J usage is TRBJ2-7, with 7 bases aligning to TRBD2. V gave up 0 bases and J gave up 7 bases; unmatched junction bases: 3. The length of the CDR3 is 13 residues. The germline V gene encodes CDR1 SGHAT and CDR2 FQNNGV. The CDR3 loop is CASSLDLGGEQYF. In DNA, the CDR3 is TGTGCCAGCAGCTTAGACCTCGGGGGGGAGCAGTACTTC. The complete variable domain, with remaining parts taken from reference TRBV11-2 and TRBJ2-7, reads EAGVAQSPRYKIIEKRQSVAFWCNPISGHATLYWYQQILGQGPKLLIQFQNNGVVDDSQLPKDRFSAERLKGVDSTLKIQPAKLEDSAVYLCASSLDLGGEQYFGPGTRLTVT.

The rearrangement links TRBV29-1 to TRBJ2-7, with D unclear. Looked up from germline, CDR1 is SQVTM and CDR2 is ANQGSEA. The CDR3 has 15 amino acids. The CDR3 bases are TGCACTCTGACTTTAAAACCTCTCGCGGAGAACGAGCAGTACTTC. Protein product: CTLTLKPLAENEQYF.

V and J are TRBV7-6 and TRBJ2-5; 9 bases map to TRBD2. Germline V gene data show CDR1 as SGHVS and CDR2 as FNYEAQ. The CDR3 loop spans 17 amino acids. With V trimmed by 0 bases and J by 2 bases, 7 bases remained unmatched. The chain's CDR3 is CASSLAGTSYRQETQYF. The CDR3, as DNA: TGTGCCAGCAGCTTAGCAGGGACTAGCTATAGGCAAGAGACCCAGTACTTC.